This is a list of T cell receptor beta chains from one sample in a study of graft-versus-host responses after intestinal transplantation. Their antigens remain unidentified. Clones were read by immunoSEQ multiplex PCR, and TCRdb kept only the in-frame ones, dropping some. This sample yields 35,000 to 50,000 clones, of which more than 90% are seen a single time; less than 0.25% belongs to the top ten. The input for sequencing was unstimulated CD8+ T cells sorted from spleen or lymph node cells, taken before transplant. These receptors came from a human donor who was the organ donor for an intestinal transplant. The CDR3 runs from the conserved cysteine through the conserved F or W. D genes are given only for firm matches. The size of a clone is reported for some rows only, either as once, few or many, or as a class for expanded clones.

TRBD2,-,TRBV10-3,TRBJ2-7,CAISDRASGGGYEQYF,TGTGCCATCAGTGACAGGGCTAGCGGGGGGGGCTACGAGCAGTACTTC
-,-,TRBV14,TRBJ1-1,CASSSHASLLEAFF,TGTGCCAGCAGCTCCCACGCCTCCCTTTTGGAAGCTTTCTTT
-,-,TRBV4-3,TRBJ2-7,CASAPGQGPTYEQYF,TGCGCCAGCGCCCCTGGGCAGGGTCCTACCTACGAGCAGTACTTC
-,-,TRBV15,TRBJ2-3,CATGTSTDTQYF,TGTGCCACCGGGACTAGCACAGATACGCAGTATTTT
-,-,TRBV15,TRBJ1-1,CATSRSGLGTEAFF,TGTGCCACCAGCAGATCGGGGCTCGGCACTGAAGCTTTCTTT
-,-,TRBV7-9,TRBJ2-3,CATDQYTQYF,TGTGCCACCGACCAATATACGCAGTATTTT
TRBD1,-,TRBV7-9,TRBJ2-3,CASSQTGNPPDTQYF,TGTGCCAGCAGCCAGACAGGGAACCCCCCAGATACGCAGTATTTT
TRBD1,-,TRBV4-3,TRBJ2-6,CASSAIMGQHSGANVLTF,TGCGCCAGCAGCGCAATCATGGGACAGCACTCTGGGGCCAACGTCCTGACTTTC
TRBD2,-,TRBV7-2,TRBJ2-3,CASSPGSGGGTDTQYF,TGTGCCAGCAGCCCCGGGAGCGGGGGGGGCACAGATACGCAGTATTTT
-,-,TRBV6-5,TRBJ1-5,CASSPFKRRDQPQHF,TGTGCCAGCAGTCCTTTTAAAAGGCGGGATCAGCCCCAGCATTTT
-,-,TRBV30,TRBJ2-7,CAWSGVARANSYEQYF,TGTGCCTGGAGTGGCGTTGCCCGGGCAAATTCCTACGAGCAGTACTTC
TRBD2,-,TRBV9,TRBJ2-7,CASSVAPSGATYEQYF,TGTGCCAGCAGCGTAGCTCCTAGCGGGGCAACCTACGAGCAGTACTTC
TRBD1,-,TRBV10-2,TRBJ2-7,CASSDPVWDRGPSPFYEQYF,TGCGCCAGCAGTGATCCGGTATGGGACAGGGGACCCTCACCCTTCTACGAGCAGTACTTC
TRBD1,-,TRBV4-3,TRBJ2-1,CASSQDHRGQGMSEQFF,TGCGCCAGCAGCCAAGATCATAGGGGACAGGGGATGAGTGAGCAGTTCTTC
-,once,TRBV4-1,TRBJ2-5,CASSQESAETQYF,TGCGCCAGCAGCCAAGAAAGTGCAGAGACCCAGTACTTC
TRBD2,-,TRBV30,TRBJ2-1,CAWSVALAGGEQFF,TGTGCCTGGAGTGTGGCACTAGCGGGGGGCGAGCAGTTCTTC
-,-,TRBV7-2,TRBJ2-2,CASSLTTGELFF,TGTGCCAGCAGCTTAACGACCGGGGAGCTGTTTTTT
-,-,TRBV27,TRBJ2-7,CASRPLGTSYEQYF,TGTGCCAGCAGGCCTCTGGGTACGTCCTACGAGCAGTACTTC
-,few,TRBV7-9,TRBJ1-3,CASSPSSGNTIYF,TGTGCCAGCAGCCCAAGCTCTGGAAACACCATATATTTT
-,once,TRBV11-2,TRBJ2-7,CASSHVPDEQYF,TGTGCCAGCAGTCACGTCCCCGACGAGCAGTACTTC
TRBD2,-,TRBV6-5,TRBJ2-2,CASSRLAGNTGELFF,TGTGCCAGCAGTCGACTAGCGGGTAACACCGGGGAGCTGTTTTTT
TRBD1,-,TRBV19,TRBJ2-7,CASSILQGMGYEQYF,TGTGCCAGTAGTATCCTACAGGGGATGGGCTACGAGCAGTACTTC
TRBD1,-,TRBV19,TRBJ2-7,CASSGQATGEQYF,TGTGCCAGTAGTGGACAGGCAACGGGCGAGCAGTACTTC
-,few,TRBV27,TRBJ1-1,CASSLSGQGRVNTEAFF,TGTGCCAGCAGTTTATCTGGGCAGGGACGGGTGAACACTGAAGCTTTCTTT
TRBD2,-,TRBV7-2,TRBJ2-2,CASSLVLAGGPGTGELFF,TGTGCCAGCAGCTTAGTACTAGCGGGGGGGCCGGGCACCGGGGAGCTGTTTTTT
-,-,TRBV9,TRBJ2-3,CASSEFSTDTQYF,TGTGCCAGCAGCGAATTCAGCACAGATACGCAGTATTTT
-,-,TRBV29-1,TRBJ2-3,CSVKGSDTQYF,TGCAGCGTAAAGGGGTCAGATACGCAGTATTTT
TRBD1,-,TRBV6-6,TRBJ1-4,CASSYTSTGENEKLFF,TGTGCCAGCAGTTACACCTCGACAGGGGAGAATGAAAAACTGTTTTTT
-,-,TRBV15,TRBJ1-1,CATSTVRTEAFF,TGTGCCACCAGCACAGTAAGGACTGAAGCTTTCTTT
-,-,TRBV14,TRBJ1-1,CASSQVTDQNTEAFF,TGTGCCAGCAGCCAAGTTACGGACCAGAACACTGAAGCTTTCTTT
-,-,TRBV7-9,TRBJ2-7,CASSYTPYEQYF,TGTGCCAGCAGCTACACCCCCTACGAGCAGTACTTC
-,-,TRBV10-3,TRBJ2-1,CAISEPKAGGSYNEQFF,TGTGCCATCAGTGAGCCGAAGGCGGGCGGATCCTACAATGAGCAGTTCTTC
TRBD2,-,TRBV30,TRBJ2-1,CAWSVLGTSGGLNEQFF,TGTGCCTGGAGTGTACTGGGGACTAGCGGGGGGTTAAATGAGCAGTTCTTC
TRBD2,-,TRBV27,TRBJ2-7,CASSLFVGTTYEQYF,TGTGCCAGCAGTTTATTTGTGGGGACTACCTACGAGCAGTACTTC
-,once,TRBV4-3,TRBJ2-3,CASSQDMQGFTDTQYF,TGCGCCAGCAGCCAAGATATGCAGGGTTTCACAGATACGCAGTATTTT
TRBD1,-,TRBV10-2,TRBJ1-1,CASTGQGWTEAFF,TGCGCCAGCACTGGACAGGGTTGGACTGAAGCTTTCTTT
TRBD1,-,TRBV18,TRBJ1-1,CASSPADRAAGTEAFF,TGTGCCAGCTCACCGGCGGACAGGGCGGCGGGCACTGAAGCTTTCTTT